This paragraph covers one T cell receptor beta chain sequence. Trimming took off 2 bases at V and 6 bases at J, with 13 bases between the two ends. The CDR3 totals 15 residues. Germline V gives CDR1 SGHTA, CDR2 FQGNSA. Assay: immunoSEQ multiplex PCR; the TCRdb copy retains only in-frame clones and omits some. The profile shows hundreds of thousands of clones, roughly 86% of them singletons. This entry comes from a study of shared T cell receptors in the human thymus. These sequences were also reported in another study, on human thymus T cells. From that report: Donation came from healthy Finnish infants having corrective surgery for congenital heart defects. Obtained as resections during corrective heart surgery, the thymus tissue was then studied. Across thymic and blood repertoires, the usage of V and J genes appeared to be biased.

The chain has TRBV7-2 and TRBJ1-4, with D maybe TRBD1 (6 bases). The clonotype was recovered from a boy under two years old with a congenital heart defect. Sequences were obtained from thymocytes. The DNA for the CDR3 is TGTGCCAGCAGCTTATCCAGGGGATTTGATGAAAAACTGTTTTTT. This sequence encodes CASSLSRGFDEKLFF.